A single sample is the source of the 8 T cell receptor beta chains below, sequenced in a study of OX40 agonist ivuxolimab in advanced cancers. The method was immunoSEQ multiplex PCR; TCRdb's version includes in-frame clones alone and lacks a portion of them. This sample yields about 110,000 clones, of which more than 70% are seen a single time; about 0.28% belongs to the top ten. Sequenced material: CD4+ or CD8+ T cells sorted from blood, taken in a trial of the OX40 agonist ivuxolimab. Receptors were obtained from an adult with an advanced solid tumor such as melanoma, head and neck, liver or kidney cancer.

The chain joins TRBV29-1 to TRBJ2-1; D may correspond to TRBD1 or TRBD2 (5 bases each). Per the germline V gene, CDR1 is SQVTM and CDR2 is ANQGSEA. With 4 bases removed from V and 15 bases from J, the gap between germline ends came to 19 bases. The CDR3 has 12 residues. The chain's CDR3 is CSVGGTNTVWFF. The CDR3, as DNA: TGCAGCGTTGGGGGGACGAATACGGTTTGGTTCTTC.

The rearrangement joins TRBV5-1 to TRBJ2-7; tentatively, D is TRBD1 (6 bases). The CDR3 totals 15 residues. Germline V lookup: CDR1 SGHRS, CDR2 YFSETQ. V dropped 4 bases and J dropped 0 bases, with 14 bases sitting between them. The CDR3 DNA reads as TGCGCCAGCAGCGGGAAAGCAGGGGACTCCTACGAGCAGTACTTC. This codes for CASSGKAGDSYEQYF.

The gene calls are TRBV30 and TRBJ2-6; perhaps TRBD1 as D (5 bases). The germline gives CDR1 GTSNPN, CDR2 SVGIG (reference sequence). V shed 7 bases and J shed 0 bases, with 10 bases lying between them. This CDR3 is built from 14 residues. CDR3 amino acids: CALKQVSGANVLTF. The CDR3 DNA follows: TGTGCCTTAAAACAGGTCTCTGGGGCCAACGTCCTGACTTTC.

V is TRBV11-1 and J is TRBJ2-2; either TRBD1 or TRBD2 may supply D (6 bases each). Trimming pared 1 base from V and 4 bases from J, leaving 19 bases between. The CDR3 is 18 residues long. Germline V gene data show CDR1 as SGHAT and CDR2 as FQDESV (reference sequence). The CDR3 nucleotides are TGTGCCAGCAGCTTAGTTACGGGGGCCCCGGCCCGCACCGGGGAGCTGTTTTTT. Translated: CASSLVTGAPARTGELFF.

V is TRBV7-2 and J is TRBJ2-7; 9 positions agree with TRBD1. CDR3 size: 14 residues. Germline CDR1 and CDR2: SGHTA and FQGNSA. J gave up 6 bases and V 4 bases, and 7 bases lay outside the gene matches. The CDR3 sequence: CASSSNRGQSEQYF. The CDR3, as DNA: TGTGCCAGCAGCTCAAACAGGGGGCAAAGCGAGCAGTACTTC.

Only a few counts were recorded for this clone. This chain joins TRBV11-2 and TRBJ2-7, with D uncertain. V dropped 4 bases and J dropped 2 bases, with 12 bases sitting between them. Germline V gives CDR1 SGHAT, CDR2 FQNNGV. This CDR3 is built from 14 residues. Here the CDR3 reads CASSSLSRPYEQYF. CDR3 nucleotides: TGTGCCAGCAGCTCCCTTTCCCGACCCTACGAGCAGTACTTC.

The V call is TRBV19, the J call TRBJ2-5, with D possibly being TRBD1 (7 bases). The CDR3 runs to 15 residues. The V end was cut by 7 bases, the J end by 0 bases, with 15 bases between. The germline V gene encodes CDR1 LNHDA and CDR2 SQIVND (reference sequence). CDR3 sequence reads: CASMGQGGYQETQYF. The CDR3 nucleotides are TGTGCCAGTATGGGGCAGGGGGGATACCAAGAGACCCAGTACTTC.

Remarks on this clone: The sample holds other DNA sequences that translate to the same CDR3. The chain carries TRBV19 and TRBJ2-3; D remains ambiguous. V was cut by 7 bases and J by 3 bases, with 11 bases left in between. Germline CDR1 and CDR2: LNHDA and SQIVND (reference sequence). The CDR3 has 13 amino acids. CDR3 DNA sequence: TGTGCCAGTACAAGCGATCGGACAGATACGCAGTATTTT. It encodes CASTSDRTDTQYF.